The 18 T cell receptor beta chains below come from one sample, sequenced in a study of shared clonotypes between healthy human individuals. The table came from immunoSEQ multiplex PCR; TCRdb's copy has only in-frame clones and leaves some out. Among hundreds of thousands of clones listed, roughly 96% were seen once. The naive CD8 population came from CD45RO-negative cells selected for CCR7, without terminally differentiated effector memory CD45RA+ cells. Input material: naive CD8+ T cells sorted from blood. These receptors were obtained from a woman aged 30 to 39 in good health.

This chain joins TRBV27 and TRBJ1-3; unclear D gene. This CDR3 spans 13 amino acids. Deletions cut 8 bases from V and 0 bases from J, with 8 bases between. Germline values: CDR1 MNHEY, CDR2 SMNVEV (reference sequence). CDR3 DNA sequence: TGTGCCAGCCTTCCAACCTCTGGAAACACCATATATTTT. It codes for CASLPTSGNTIYF.

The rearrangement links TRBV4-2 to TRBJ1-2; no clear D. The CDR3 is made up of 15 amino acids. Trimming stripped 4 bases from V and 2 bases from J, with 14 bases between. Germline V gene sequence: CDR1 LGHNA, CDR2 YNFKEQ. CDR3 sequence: CASSLLLMANYGYTF. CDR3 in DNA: TGTGCCAGCAGCCTCCTACTCATGGCCAACTATGGCTACACCTTC.

The CDR3 coding sequence is TGTGCCAGCAGCTTGGAGACTAGCGGGAGCCATGAGCAGTTCTTC. This codes for CASSLETSGSHEQFF. The chain joins TRBV5-6 to TRBJ2-1; 12 nucleotides line up with TRBD2. CDR3 length: 15 residues. Germline assignment: CDR1 SGHDT and CDR2 YYEEEE. V trimming: 0 bases; J trimming: 8 bases; junction bases outside the gene matches: 3.

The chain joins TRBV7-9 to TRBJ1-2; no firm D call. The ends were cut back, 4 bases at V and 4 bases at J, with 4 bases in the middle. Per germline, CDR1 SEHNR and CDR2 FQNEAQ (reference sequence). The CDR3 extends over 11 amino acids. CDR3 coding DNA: TGTGCCAGCAGCTGGATCTATGGCTACACCTTC. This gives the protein CASSWIYGYTF.

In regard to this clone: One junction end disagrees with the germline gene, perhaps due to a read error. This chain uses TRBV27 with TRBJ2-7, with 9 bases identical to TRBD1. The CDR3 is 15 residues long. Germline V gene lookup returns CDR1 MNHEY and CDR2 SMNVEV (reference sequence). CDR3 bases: TGTGCCAGCAGTCCGACCGGGACAGGGTCCTGCGAGCAGTACTTC. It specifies CASSPTGTGSCEQYF.

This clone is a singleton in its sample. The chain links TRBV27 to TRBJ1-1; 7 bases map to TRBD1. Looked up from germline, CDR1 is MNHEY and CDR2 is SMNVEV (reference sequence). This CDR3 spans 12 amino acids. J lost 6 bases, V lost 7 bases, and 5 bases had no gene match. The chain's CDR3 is CASTTGTAEAFF. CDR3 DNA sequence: TGTGCCAGCACCACCGGGACAGCTGAAGCTTTCTTT.

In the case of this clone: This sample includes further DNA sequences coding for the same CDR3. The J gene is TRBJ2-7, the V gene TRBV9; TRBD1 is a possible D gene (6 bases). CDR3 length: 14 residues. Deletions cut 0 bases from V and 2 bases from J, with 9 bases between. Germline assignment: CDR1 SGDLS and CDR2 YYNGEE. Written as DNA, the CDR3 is TGTGCCAGCAGCGTAGGGCAGGGGCCCTACGAGCAGTACTTC. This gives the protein CASSVGQGPYEQYF.

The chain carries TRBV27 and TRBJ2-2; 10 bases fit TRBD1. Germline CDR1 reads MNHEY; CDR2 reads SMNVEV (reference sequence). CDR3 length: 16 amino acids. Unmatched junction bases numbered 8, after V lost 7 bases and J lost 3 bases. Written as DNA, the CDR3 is TGTGCCAGCACCGAGGGGACAGGGGCTGACACCGGGGAGCTGTTTTTT. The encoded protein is CASTEGTGADTGELFF.

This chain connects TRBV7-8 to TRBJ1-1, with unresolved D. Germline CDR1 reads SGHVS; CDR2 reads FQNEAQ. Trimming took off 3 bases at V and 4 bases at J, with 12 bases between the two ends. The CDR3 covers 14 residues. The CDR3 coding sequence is TGTGCCAGCAGCTTCCGAGGATCCGGCACTGAAGCTTTCTTT. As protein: CASSFRGSGTEAFF.

DNA for the CDR3: TGCAGCGTTAACGGGATTTACAATGAGCAGTTCTTC. The encoded protein is CSVNGIYNEQFF. The chain recombines TRBV29-1 with TRBJ2-1; D perhaps matches TRBD2 (5 bases). Trimming cost V 5 bases and J 4 bases, with 9 bases left between them. CDR1 is SQVTM and CDR2 is ANQGSEA in the germline V gene. The CDR3 is made up of 12 amino acids.

The CDR3 sequence: CASSISLYYEQYF. CDR3 nucleotide sequence: TGTGCCAGTAGTATCTCTTTGTACTACGAGCAGTACTTC. The chain employs TRBV19 and TRBJ2-7, with D uncertain. V was clipped by 3 bases and J by 3 bases, with 9 bases between them. The germline V gene has CDR1 LNHDA and CDR2 SQIVND (reference sequence). The CDR3 runs 13 residues.

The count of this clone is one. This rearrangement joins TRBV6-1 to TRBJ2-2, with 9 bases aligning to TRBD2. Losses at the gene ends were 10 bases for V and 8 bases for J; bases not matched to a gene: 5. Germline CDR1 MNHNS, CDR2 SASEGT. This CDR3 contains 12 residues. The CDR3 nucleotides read TGTGCCACGGCGGGAGGGCCGGGGGAGCTGTTTTTT. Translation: CATAGGPGELFF.

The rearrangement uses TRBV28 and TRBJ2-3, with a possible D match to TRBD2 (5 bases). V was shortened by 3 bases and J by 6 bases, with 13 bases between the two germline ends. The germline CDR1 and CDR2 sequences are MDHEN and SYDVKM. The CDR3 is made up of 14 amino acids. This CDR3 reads CASSFPRVSDTQYF. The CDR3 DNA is TGTGCCAGCAGTTTCCCGAGGGTCTCGGATACGCAGTATTTT.

The CDR3 loop is CASSVEKGQPTLNEQFF. The DNA for the CDR3 is TGTGCCAGCAGCGTAGAAAAGGGACAGCCGACCCTAAATGAGCAGTTCTTC. The chain recombines TRBV9 with TRBJ2-1, with 7 nucleotides matching TRBD1. Looked up from germline, CDR1 is SGDLS and CDR2 is YYNGEE. The V and J ends lost 0 bases and 7 bases, in that order; junction bases with no gene match: 13. This CDR3 spans 17 amino acids.

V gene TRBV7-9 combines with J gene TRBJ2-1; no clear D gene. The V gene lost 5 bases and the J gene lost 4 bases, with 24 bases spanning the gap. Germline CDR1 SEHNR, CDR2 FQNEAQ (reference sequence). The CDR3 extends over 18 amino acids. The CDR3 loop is CASSDAPLSLRPYNEQFF. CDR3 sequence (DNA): TGTGCCAGCAGCGATGCTCCCCTGTCTTTGCGGCCGTACAATGAGCAGTTCTTC.

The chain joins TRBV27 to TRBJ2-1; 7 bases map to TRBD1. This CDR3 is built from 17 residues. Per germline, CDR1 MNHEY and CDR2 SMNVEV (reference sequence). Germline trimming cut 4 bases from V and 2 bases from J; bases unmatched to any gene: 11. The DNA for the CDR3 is TGTGCCAGCAGTTCCCTAGCCGACAGGGACACCTACAATGAGCAGTTCTTC. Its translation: CASSSLADRDTYNEQFF.

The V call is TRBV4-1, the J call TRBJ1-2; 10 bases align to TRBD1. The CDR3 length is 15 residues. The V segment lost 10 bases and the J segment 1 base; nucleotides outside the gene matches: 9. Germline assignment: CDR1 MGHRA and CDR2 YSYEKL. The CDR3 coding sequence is TGCGCCACCCGACAGGGGGCGAAAAGTAACTATGGCTACACCTTC. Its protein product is CATRQGAKSNYGYTF.

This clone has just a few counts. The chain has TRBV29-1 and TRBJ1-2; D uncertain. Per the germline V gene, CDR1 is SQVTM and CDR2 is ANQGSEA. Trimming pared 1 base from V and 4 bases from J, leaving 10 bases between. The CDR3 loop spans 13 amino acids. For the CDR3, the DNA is TGCAGCGTTGAAGGTGGCTTCGGCTATGGCTACACCTTC. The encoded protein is CSVEGGFGYGYTF.